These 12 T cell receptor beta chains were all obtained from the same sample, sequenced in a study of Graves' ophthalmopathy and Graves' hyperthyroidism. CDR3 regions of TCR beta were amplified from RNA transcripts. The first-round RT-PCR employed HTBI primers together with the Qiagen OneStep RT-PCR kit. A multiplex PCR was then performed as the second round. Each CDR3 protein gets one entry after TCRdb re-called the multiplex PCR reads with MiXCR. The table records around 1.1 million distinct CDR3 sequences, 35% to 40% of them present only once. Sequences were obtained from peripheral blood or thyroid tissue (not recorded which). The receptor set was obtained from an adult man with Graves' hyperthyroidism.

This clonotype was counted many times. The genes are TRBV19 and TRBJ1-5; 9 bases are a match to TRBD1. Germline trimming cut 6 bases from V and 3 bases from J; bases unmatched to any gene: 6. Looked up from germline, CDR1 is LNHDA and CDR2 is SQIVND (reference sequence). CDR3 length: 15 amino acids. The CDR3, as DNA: TGTGCCAGTAGCACACAGGGGGCTAACAATCAGCCCCAGCATTTT. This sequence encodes CASSTQGANNQPQHF. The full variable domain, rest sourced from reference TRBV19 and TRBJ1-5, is DGGITQSPKYLFRKEGQNVTLSCEQNLNHDAMYWYRQDPGQGLRLIYYSQIVNDFQKGDIAEGYSVSREKKESFPLTVTSAQKNPTAFYLCASSTQGANNQPQHFGDGTRLSIL.

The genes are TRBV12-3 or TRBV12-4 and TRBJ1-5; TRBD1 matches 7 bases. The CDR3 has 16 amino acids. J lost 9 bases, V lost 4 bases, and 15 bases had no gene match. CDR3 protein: CASSSENPGQHRPQHF. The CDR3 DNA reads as TGTGCCAGCAGTTCCGAAAATCCGGGACAGCATCGGCCCCAGCATTTT.

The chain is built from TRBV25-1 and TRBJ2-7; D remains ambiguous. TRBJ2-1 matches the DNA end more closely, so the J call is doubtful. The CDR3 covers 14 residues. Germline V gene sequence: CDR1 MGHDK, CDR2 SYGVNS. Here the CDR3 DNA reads TGTGCCAGCAGCCAAAAGGACGGATACAATGAGCAGTTCTTC. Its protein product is CASSQKDGYNEQFF.

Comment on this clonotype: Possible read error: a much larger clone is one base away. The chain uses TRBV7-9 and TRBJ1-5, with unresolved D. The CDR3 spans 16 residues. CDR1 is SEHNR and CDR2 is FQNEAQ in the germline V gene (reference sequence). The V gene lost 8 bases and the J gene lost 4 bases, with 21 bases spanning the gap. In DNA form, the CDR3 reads TGTGCCAGCGGCCGAGACGGACGGTCAAGAAATCAGCCCCAGCATTTT. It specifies CASGRDGRSRNQPQHF.

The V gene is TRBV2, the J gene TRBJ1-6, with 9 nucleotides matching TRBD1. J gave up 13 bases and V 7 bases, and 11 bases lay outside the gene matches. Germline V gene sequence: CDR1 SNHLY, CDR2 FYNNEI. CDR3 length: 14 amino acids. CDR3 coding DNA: TGTGCCAGCAACACAGGGGGCGCAGGACAGCCCCTCCACTTT. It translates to CASNTGGAGQPLHF.

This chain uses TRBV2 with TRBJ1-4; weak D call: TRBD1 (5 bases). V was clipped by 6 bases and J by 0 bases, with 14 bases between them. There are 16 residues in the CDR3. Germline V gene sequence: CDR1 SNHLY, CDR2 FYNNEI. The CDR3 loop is CASRNLATATNEKLFF. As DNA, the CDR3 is TGTGCCAGCAGAAACCTCGCGACAGCAACTAATGAAAAACTGTTTTTT.

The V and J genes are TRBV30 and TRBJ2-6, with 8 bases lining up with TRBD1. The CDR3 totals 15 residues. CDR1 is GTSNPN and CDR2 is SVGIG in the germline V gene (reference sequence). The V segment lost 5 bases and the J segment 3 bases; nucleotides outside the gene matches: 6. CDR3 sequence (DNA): TGTGCCTGGTGCTTCGGGACAGGTGGGGCCAACGTCCTGACTTTC. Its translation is CAWCFGTGGANVLTF.

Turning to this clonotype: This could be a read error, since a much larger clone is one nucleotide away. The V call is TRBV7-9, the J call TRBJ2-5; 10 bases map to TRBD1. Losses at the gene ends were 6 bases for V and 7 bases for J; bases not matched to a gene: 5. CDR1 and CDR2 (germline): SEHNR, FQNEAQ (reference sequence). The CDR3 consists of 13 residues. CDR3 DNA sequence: TGTGCCAGCAGGTCTGGGACAGGGGCGACCCAGTACTTC. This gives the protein CASRSGTGATQYF.

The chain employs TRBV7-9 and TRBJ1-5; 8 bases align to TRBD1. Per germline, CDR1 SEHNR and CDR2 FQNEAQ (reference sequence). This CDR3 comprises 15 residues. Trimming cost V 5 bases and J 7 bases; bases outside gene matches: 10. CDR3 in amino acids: CASSRGQGGRQPQHF. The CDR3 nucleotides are TGTGCCAGCAGCCGCGGACAGGGCGGACGACAGCCCCAGCATTTT.

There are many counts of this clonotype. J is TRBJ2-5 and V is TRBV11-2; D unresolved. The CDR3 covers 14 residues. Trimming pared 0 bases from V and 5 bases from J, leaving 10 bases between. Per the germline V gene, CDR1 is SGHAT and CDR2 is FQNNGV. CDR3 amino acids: CASSLDLIGETQYF. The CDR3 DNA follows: TGTGCCAGCAGCTTAGATCTAATAGGGGAGACCCAGTACTTC.

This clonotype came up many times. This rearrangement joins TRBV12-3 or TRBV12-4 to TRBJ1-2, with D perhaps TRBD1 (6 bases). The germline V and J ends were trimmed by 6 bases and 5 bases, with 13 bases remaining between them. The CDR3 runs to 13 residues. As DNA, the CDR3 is TGTGCCAGCAGCCCTGACAGGAAATATGGCTACACCTTC. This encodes CASSPDRKYGYTF.

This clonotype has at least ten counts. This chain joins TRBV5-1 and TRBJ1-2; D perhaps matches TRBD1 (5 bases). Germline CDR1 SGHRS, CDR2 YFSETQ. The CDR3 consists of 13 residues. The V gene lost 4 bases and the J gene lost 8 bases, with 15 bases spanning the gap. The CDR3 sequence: CASSLDTIEGYTF. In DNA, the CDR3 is TGCGCCAGCAGCCTGGACACGATCGAGGGCTACACCTTC.